The clone carrying this T cell receptor (beta chain) was counted between two and nine times. Its antigen is currently unknown. This entry is derived from a study of cytomegalovirus exposure and HLA in healthy donors. Broader study findings: According to a later analysis, most TCR beta chains associated with CMV appeared HLA-restricted.

CDR1 and CDR2 (germline): SNHLY, FYNNEI. This CDR3 is 15 amino acids long. V was shortened by 2 bases and J by 3 bases, with 14 bases between the two germline ends. PCR primers comprised 60 Vbeta and 13 Jbeta primers. The protocol was immunoSEQ multiplex PCR, while the TCRdb copy is restricted to in-frame clones and leaves out a portion. The sample comprises tens of thousands of clones, 70% of which are singletons, and around 9.7% rests with the top ten. Sequencing was carried out using PBMCs. The TCR was taken from a woman aged 45-65 years in good health and CMV-seropositive. The chain employs TRBV2 and TRBJ2-7; D perhaps matches TRBD2 (6 bases). The CDR3 DNA follows: TGTGCCAGCAGTGAATTAGCGGATTCCCGCTACGAGCAGTACTTC. This codes for CASSELADSRYEQYF.